This TCR beta chain came from a study of human T cells and chemical hapten exposure. Study summary: DPC at 2% was the sensitizing agent, placed on around 2 cm by around 2 cm of upper inner arm skin. Study-level points and caveats: Expanded TCRs showed more large CDR3 clusters than pre-sensitization or healthy control sets.

Documented time point: patch test 1, 2 weeks after DPC sensitization. Treatment here: therapeutic diphenylcyclopropenone sensitization with weekly scalp DPC. Trimming cost V 0 bases and J 9 bases; bases outside gene matches: 5. Per the germline V gene, CDR1 is SGDLS and CDR2 is YYNGEE. CDR3 length: 15 amino acids. TCRdb fed the RACE reads into MiXCR, producing one record per CDR3 protein. The table has some 83,000 distinct CDR3 sequences, roughly 10% seen once; the top ten hold 4% to 5.5%. Concerning this clonotype: Its antigen is unknown.

The clonotype comes from a woman aged 45-60 years with alopecia areata. Some clones in this sample may be carry-over from other donors' samples. The J gene is TRBJ1-6, the V gene TRBV9; 8 positions agree with TRBD1. Sample: whole blood, taken in connection with sensitization to the hapten diphenylcyclopropenone (DPC). The CDR3 is CASSVAGTGFSPLHF. Written as DNA, the CDR3 is TGTGCCAGCAGCGTAGCCGGGACAGGTTTTTCACCCCTCCACTTT.